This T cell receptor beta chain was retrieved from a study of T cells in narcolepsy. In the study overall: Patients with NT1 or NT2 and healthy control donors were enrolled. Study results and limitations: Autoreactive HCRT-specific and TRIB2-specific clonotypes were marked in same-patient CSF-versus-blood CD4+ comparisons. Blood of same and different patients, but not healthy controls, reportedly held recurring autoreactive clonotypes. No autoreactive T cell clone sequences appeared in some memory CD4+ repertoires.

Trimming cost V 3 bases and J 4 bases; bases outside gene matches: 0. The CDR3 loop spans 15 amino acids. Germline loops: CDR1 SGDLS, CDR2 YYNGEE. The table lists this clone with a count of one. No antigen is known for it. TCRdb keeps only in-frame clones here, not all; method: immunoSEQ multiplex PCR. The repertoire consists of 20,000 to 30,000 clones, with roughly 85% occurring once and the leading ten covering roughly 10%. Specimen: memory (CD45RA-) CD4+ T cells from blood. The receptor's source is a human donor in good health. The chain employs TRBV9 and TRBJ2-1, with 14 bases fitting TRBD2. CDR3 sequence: CASSGLAGGYNEQFF. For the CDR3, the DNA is TGTGCCAGCAGCGGACTAGCGGGAGGGTACAATGAGCAGTTCTTC.